This entry features one TCR beta chain sequence. These data are taken from a study of blood T cell repertoires in COVID-19. The CDR3 has 13 residues. The germline CDR1 and CDR2 sequences are ENHRY and SYGVKD. Trimming pared 6 bases from V and 1 base from J, leaving 9 bases between. The assay was immunoSEQ multiplex PCR, and TCRdb's table has in-frame clones only and misses some. The profile shows hundreds of thousands of clones, about 91% of them singletons. The chain combines TRBV10-3 with TRBJ2-5; a possible D gene is TRBD2 (5 bases). The receptor comes from a woman in her 40s who had recovered from COVID-19. Source material: PBMCs or T cells enriched from blood (not recorded which). CDR3 sequence: CAIRRGSQETQYF. The CDR3 coding sequence is TGTGCCATCAGGCGAGGGAGCCAAGAGACCCAGTACTTC.